This is a list of T cell receptor beta chains from one sample in a study of metastatic and nonmetastatic thyroid tumors. TCRdb recomputed clones from the PCR reads via MiXCR. The sample carries approximately 25,000 clones, roughly 13% recorded once. The source material was blood. The receptors were sampled from a female donor with papillary thyroid cancer or a benign thyroid nodule (not recorded which). Some clones in this sample may be carry-over from other donors' samples. Each CDR3 is given with its conserved first and last residue. D genes are given only for firm matches.

D	V	CDR3
TRBD2	TRBV4-1	CASRRWEGSTDTQYF
.	TRBV28	CASTQGGLGYEQYF
TRBD2	TRBV14	CATGTGGSDTQYF
TRBD1	TRBV11-2	CASSRTGNRQPQHF
TRBD2	TRBV20-1	CSARAGLAGGRTGTQYF
.	TRBV7-8	CASSLQGETQYF
.	TRBV12-3/TRBV12-4	CANSLRPAAAFF
TRBD1	TRBV20-1	CSARAPDREAFF
TRBD2	TRBV6-6	CASSYSPSGNIQYF
.	TRBV20-1	CSARDMGSGGAFSTEAFF
TRBD2	TRBV5-4	CASSLAGMNYEQYF
.	TRBV5-1	CASSLNHNSGDTQYF
.	TRBV30	CAWTTHRNQFF
.	TRBV20-1	CSASVPTDTQYF
TRBD2	TRBV9	CASSVAASGSGDTQYF
.	TRBV5-1	CASSFDSWGNIQYF
.	TRBV7-3	CASSLEGIGNTEAFF
TRBD1	TRBV5-6	CASNLGGTGFGETQYF
.	TRBV29-1	CSVDHTGELFF
.	TRBV20-1	CSARDPEGDGYTF
TRBD1	TRBV28	CASHGAGQGNQPQHF
.	TRBV25-1	CASRGRGGPTEAFF
TRBD1	TRBV19	CASSITGQGSQPQHF
.	TRBV5-1	CASSLFERGGERDDTQYF
.	TRBV5-1	CASRSPGSSYEQYF
TRBD1	TRBV19	CASSIGQGGTEAFF
.	TRBV9	CASSVGEQYF
TRBD2	TRBV20-1	CSAPSGRVFPGTDTQYF
.	TRBV27	CASSLGELGEQYF
TRBD1	TRBV6-2/TRBV6-3	CASTTGGPKFF
.	TRBV7-9	CASSLTETQYF
TRBD1	TRBV7-8	CASSPGGSNYGYTF
.	TRBV20-1	CSARSRQSSYNEQFF
.	TRBV30	CACQRGNTGELFF
.	TRBV5-6	CASSLVATEKLFF
.	TRBV10-3	CAITPTQGTSEAFF
.	TRBV6-1	CASSERPTEDYGYTF
.	TRBV2	CASRDKGGYTF
.	TRBV20-1	CAGFSNYGYTF
.	TRBV15	CATSQDGNSPLHF
TRBD1	TRBV7-2	CASSFGQGNQPQHF
TRBD2	TRBV5-1	CASSRTLGAGVEQYF
TRBD1	TRBV19	CASSTNQGVEQPQHF
.	TRBV28	CASRSGDIRAFF
.	TRBV7-2	CASSFSSDGTEQYF
.	TRBV9	CASSMDRKTEAFF
.	TRBV20-1	CSARVSGTLPTYGQYF
.	TRBV18	CASSPEVQNEQFF